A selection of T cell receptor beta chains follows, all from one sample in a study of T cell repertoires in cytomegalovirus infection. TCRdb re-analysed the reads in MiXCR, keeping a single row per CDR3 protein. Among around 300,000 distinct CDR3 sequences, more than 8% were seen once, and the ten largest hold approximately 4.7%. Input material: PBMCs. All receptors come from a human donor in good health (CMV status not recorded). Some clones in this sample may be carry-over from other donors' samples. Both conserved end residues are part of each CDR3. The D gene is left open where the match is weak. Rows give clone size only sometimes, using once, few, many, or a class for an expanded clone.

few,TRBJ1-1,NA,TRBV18,TGTGCCAGCTCACCCGCAACTTATTCGGCTTTCTTT,CASSPATYSAFF
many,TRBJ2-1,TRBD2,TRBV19,TGTGCCAGTAGTAGGAGCGGGAGAGGCAATGAGCAGTTCTTC,CASSRSGRGNEQFF
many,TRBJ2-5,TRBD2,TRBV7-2,TGTGCCAGCAGCCCACGGACTAGCGGGGGAGAGACCCAGTACTTC,CASSPRTSGGETQYF
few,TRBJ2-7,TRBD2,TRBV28,TGTGCCAGCAGTTTAAGGGCTAGCGGGAGGGTCTACGAGCAGTACTTC,CASSLRASGRVYEQYF
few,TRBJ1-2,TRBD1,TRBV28,TGTGCCAGCCTGAAGACAGGGAGCACCTATGGCTACACCTTC,CASLKTGSTYGYTF
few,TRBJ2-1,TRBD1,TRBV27,TGTGCCAGCAGATCCGGGACAGGGAAATACTACAATGAGCAGTTCTTC,CASRSGTGKYYNEQFF
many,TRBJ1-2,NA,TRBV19,TGTGCCAGTAGTGACGCCCGGCGGACCAACTATGGCTACACCTTC,CASSDARRTNYGYTF
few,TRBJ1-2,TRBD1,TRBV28,TGTGCCAGCAGGCCGCTCCAGGGGGCTACTTTCTATGGCTACACCTTC,CASRPLQGATFYGYTF
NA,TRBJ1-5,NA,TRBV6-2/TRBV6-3,TGTGCCAGCAGTCTCCGCGTCCAGCCCCAGCATTTT,CASSLRVQPQHF
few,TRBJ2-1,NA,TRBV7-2,TGTGCCAGCAGCTTCGGGCGCAATGAGCAGTTCTTC,CASSFGRNEQFF
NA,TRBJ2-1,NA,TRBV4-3,TGCGCCAGCAGCCAAGATTTTACGGCCCTCTACAATGAGCAGTTCTTC,CASSQDFTALYNEQFF
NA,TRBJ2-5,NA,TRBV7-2,TGTGCCAGCAGCTTCACTAGCATCGAGACCCAGTACTTC,CASSFTSIETQYF
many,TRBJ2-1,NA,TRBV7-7,TGTGCCAGCAGCTTAAACAGCCTGCGAGGGGATGAGCAGTTCTTC,CASSLNSLRGDEQFF
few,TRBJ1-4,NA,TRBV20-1,TGCAGTGCGGACGGCATTGAAAAACTGTTTTTT,CSADGIEKLFF
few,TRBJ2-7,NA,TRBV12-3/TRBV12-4,TGTGCCAGCAGGATCGGGCATTCGGGCGAGCAGTACTTC,CASRIGHSGEQYF
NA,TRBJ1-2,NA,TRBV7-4,TGTGCCAGCAGCTTGGATACAGCCAACTATGGCTACACCTTC,CASSLDTANYGYTF
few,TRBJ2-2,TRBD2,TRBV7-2,TGTGCCAGCAGCTCCCGACTAGCGGGATACGGCGGGGAGCTGTTTTTT,CASSSRLAGYGGELFF
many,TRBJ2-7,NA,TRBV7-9,TGTGCCAGCAGCTCGTCCGGTGCCGTCTACGAGCAGTACTTC,CASSSSGAVYEQYF
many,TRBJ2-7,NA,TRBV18,TGTGCCAGCTCACCAAGGAACAGCCTATCCTACGAGCAGTACTTC,CASSPRNSLSYEQYF
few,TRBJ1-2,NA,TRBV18,TGTGCCAGCTCACCGTCCGCCCTACGCGATGGCTACACCTTC,CASSPSALRDGYTF